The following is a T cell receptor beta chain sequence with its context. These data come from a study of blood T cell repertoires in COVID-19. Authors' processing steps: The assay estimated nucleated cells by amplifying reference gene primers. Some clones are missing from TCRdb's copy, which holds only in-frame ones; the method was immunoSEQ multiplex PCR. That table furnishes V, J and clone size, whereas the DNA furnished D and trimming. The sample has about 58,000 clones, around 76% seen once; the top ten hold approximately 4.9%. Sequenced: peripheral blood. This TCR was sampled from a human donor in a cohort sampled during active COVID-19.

The CDR3 protein is CASSLVGGSYEQYF. The CDR3, as DNA: TGTGCCAGCAGTTTAGTGGGCGGGAGCTACGAGCAGTACTTC. V and J are TRBV28 and TRBJ2-7; 7 nucleotides align to TRBD2. CDR3 length: 14 residues. V was pared by 2 bases and J by 3 bases, with 4 bases of the junction left unmatched. CDR1 is MDHEN and CDR2 is SYDVKM in the germline V gene.